This T cell receptor (beta chain) was identified during a study of blood T cell repertoires in COVID-19. The germline V gene encodes CDR1 LGHDT and CDR2 YNNKEL (reference sequence). Trimming shortened V by 4 bases and J by 0 bases, and 7 bases separated the two germline ends. The CDR3 loop spans 13 amino acids. Here immunoSEQ multiplex PCR was the method, and the copy in TCRdb shows in-frame clones only, minus some. The sample records approximately 250,000 clones, about 90% being singletons. This clone was counted a single time. The chain has TRBV3-1 (or the pseudogene TRBV3-2) and TRBJ2-7; possibly TRBD1 for D (5 bases). The sequenced sample was PBMCs or T cells enriched from blood (not recorded which). This TCR derives from a woman in her thirties or forties who had been exposed to COVID-19. CDR3 amino acids: CASSRRGSYEQYF. The CDR3 DNA sequence: TGTGCCAGCAGCCGTAGGGGCTCCTACGAGCAGTACTTC.